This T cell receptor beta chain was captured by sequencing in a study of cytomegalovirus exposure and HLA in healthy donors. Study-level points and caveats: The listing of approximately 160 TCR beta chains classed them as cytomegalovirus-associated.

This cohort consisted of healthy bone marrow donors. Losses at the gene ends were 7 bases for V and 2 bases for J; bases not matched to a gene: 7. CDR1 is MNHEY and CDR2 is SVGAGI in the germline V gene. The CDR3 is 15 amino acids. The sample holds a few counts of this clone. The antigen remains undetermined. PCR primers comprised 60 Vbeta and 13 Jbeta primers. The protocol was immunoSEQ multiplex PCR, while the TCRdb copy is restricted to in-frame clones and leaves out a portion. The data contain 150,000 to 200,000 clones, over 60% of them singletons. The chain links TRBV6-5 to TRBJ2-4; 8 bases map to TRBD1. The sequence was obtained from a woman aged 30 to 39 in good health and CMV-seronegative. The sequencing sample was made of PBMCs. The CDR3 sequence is CASTRGQDTKNIQYF. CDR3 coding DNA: TGTGCCAGCACCAGGGGGCAGGACACCAAAAACATTCAGTACTTC.